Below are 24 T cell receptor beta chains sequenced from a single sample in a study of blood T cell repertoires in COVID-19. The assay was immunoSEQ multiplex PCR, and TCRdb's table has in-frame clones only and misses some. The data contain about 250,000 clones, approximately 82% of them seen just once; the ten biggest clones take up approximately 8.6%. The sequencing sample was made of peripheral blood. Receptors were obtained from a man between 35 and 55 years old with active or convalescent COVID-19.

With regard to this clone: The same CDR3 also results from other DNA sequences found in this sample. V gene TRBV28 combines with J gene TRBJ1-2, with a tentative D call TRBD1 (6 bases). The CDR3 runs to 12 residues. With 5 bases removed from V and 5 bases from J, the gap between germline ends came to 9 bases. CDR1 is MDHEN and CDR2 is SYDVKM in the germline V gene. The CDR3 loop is CASSTQGYGYTF. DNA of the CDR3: TGTGCCAGCAGTACCCAGGGGTATGGCTACACCTTC.

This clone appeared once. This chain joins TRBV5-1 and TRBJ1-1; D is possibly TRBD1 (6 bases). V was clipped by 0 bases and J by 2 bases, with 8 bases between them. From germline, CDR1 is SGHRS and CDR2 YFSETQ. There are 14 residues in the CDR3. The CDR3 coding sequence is TGCGCCAGCAGCTTGGGACAGGATAACACTGAAGCTTTCTTT. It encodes CASSLGQDNTEAFF.

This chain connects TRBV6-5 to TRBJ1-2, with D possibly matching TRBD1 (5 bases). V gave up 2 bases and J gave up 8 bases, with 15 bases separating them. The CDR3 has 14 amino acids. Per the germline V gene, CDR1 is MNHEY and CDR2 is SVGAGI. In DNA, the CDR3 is TGTGCCAGCAGTTACCAGGAGGGGATAGAGGGCTACACCTTC. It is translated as CASSYQEGIEGYTF.

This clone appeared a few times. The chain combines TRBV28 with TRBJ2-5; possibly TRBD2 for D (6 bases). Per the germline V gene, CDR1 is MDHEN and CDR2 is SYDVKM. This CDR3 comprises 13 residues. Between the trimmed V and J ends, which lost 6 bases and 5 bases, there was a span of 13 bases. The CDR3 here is CASSPGGYETQYF. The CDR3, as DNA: TGTGCCAGCAGCCCTGGGGGGTACGAGACCCAGTACTTC. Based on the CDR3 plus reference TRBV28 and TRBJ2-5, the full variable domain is DVKVTQSSRYLVKRTGEKVFLECVQDMDHENMFWYRQDPGLGLRLIYFSYDVKMKEKGDIPEGYSVSREKKERFSLILESASTNQTSMYLCASSPGGYETQYFGPGTRLLVL.

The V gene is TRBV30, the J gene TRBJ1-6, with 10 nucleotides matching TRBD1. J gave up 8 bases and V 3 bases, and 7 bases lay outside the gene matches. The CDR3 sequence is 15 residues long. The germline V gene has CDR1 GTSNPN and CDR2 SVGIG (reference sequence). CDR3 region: CAWRRPGTGDSPLHF. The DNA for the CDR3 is TGTGCCTGGAGGCGGCCCGGGACAGGGGATTCACCCCTCCACTTT.

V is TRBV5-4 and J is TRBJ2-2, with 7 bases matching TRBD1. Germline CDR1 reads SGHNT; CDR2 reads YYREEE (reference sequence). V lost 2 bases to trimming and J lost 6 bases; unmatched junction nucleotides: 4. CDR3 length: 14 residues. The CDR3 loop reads CASSFDQGAGELFF. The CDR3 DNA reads TGTGCCAGCAGCTTTGATCAGGGGGCCGGGGAGCTGTTTTTT.

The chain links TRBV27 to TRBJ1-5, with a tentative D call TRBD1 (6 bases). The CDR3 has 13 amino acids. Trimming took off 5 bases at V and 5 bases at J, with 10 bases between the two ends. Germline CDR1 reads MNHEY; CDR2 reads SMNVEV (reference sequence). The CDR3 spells CASSPYRDQPQHF. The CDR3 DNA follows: TGTGCCAGCAGTCCCTACAGGGATCAGCCCCAGCATTTT.

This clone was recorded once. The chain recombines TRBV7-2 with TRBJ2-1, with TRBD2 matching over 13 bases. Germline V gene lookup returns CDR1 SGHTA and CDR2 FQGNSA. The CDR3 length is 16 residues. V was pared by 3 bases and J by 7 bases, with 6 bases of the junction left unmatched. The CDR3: CASSLGPGLAGNEQFF. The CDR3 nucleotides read TGTGCCAGCAGCTTGGGTCCGGGACTAGCGGGAAATGAGCAGTTCTTC.

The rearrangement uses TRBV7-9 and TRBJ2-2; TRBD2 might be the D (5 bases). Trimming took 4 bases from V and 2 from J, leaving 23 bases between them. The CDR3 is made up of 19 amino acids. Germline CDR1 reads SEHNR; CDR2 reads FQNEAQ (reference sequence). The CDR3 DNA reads TGTGCCAGCAGCTCCCCACTAGGCGGGCCGTTTTTAAACACCGGGGAGCTGTTTTTT. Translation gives CASSSPLGGPFLNTGELFF.

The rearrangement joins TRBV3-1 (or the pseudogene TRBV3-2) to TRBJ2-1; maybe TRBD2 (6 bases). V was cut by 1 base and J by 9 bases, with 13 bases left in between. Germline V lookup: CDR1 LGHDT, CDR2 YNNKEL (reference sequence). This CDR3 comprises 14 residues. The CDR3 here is CASSQAAGKGEQFF. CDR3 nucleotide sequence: TGTGCCAGCAGCCAAGCTGCGGGGAAAGGTGAGCAGTTCTTC.

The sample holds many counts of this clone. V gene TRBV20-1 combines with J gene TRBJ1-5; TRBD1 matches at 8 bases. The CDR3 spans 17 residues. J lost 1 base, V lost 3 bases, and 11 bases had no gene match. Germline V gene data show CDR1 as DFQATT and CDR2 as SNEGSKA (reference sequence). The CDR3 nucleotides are TGCAGTGCTAGTGAGGTCAGGGGGCTAATAAGCAATCAGCCCCAGCATTTT. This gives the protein CSASEVRGLISNQPQHF.

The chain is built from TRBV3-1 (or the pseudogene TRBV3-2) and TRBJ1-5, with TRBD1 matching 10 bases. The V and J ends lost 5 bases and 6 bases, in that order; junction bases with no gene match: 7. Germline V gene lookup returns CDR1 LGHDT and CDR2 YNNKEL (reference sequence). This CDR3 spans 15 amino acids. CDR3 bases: TGTGCCAGCAGCGTCGGGACAGGGGAAGGTCAGCCCCAGCATTTT. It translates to CASSVGTGEGQPQHF.

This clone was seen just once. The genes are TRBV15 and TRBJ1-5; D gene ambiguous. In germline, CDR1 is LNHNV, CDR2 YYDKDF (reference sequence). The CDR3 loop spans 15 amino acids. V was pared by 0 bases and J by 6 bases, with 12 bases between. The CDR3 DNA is TGTGCCACCAGCAGAGATCTCCACAGCTCTCAGCCCCAGCATTTT. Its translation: CATSRDLHSSQPQHF.

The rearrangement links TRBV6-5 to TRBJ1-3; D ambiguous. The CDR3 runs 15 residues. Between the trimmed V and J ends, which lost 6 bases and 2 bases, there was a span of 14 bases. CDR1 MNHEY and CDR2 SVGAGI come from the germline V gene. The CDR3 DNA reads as TGTGCCAGCAGACCTGAGCATTCACCTGGAAACACCATATATTTT. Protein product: CASRPEHSPGNTIYF.

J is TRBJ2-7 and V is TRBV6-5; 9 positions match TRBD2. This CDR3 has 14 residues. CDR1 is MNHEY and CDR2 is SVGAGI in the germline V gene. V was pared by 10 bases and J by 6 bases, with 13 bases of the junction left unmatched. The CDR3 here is CATRIPGLAGEQYF. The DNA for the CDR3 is TGTGCCACCCGAATCCCGGGACTAGCTGGCGAGCAGTACTTC.

CDR3 bases: TGTGCCAGCAGCTTAGGGGGGCAGGCCTATGGCTACACCTTC. It translates to CASSLGGQAYGYTF. V and J are TRBV13 and TRBJ1-2; perhaps TRBD1 as D (5 bases). The CDR3 has 14 amino acids. Deletions cut 0 bases from V and 4 bases from J, with 9 bases between. The germline CDR1 and CDR2 sequences are PRHDT and FYEKMQ (reference sequence).

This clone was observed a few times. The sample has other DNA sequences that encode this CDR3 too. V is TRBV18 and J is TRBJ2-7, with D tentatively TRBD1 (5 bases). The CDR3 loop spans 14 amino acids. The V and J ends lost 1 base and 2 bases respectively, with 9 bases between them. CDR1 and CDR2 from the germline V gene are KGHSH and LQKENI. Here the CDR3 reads CASSPRQGTYEQYF. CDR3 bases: TGTGCCAGCTCACCACGGCAGGGCACCTACGAGCAGTACTTC. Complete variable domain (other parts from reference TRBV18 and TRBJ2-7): NAGVMQNPRHLVRRRGQEARLRCSPMKGHSHVYWYRQLPEEGLKFMVYLQKENIIDESGMPKERFSAEFPKEGPSILRIQQVVRGDSAAYFCASSPRQGTYEQYFGPGTRLTVT.

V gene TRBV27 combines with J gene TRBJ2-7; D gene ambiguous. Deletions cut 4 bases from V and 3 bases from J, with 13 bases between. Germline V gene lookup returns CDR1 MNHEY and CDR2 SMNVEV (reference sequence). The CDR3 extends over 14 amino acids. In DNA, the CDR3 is TGTGCCAGCAGTTCGTGGCACAACTACTACGAGCAGTACTTC. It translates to CASSSWHNYYEQYF.

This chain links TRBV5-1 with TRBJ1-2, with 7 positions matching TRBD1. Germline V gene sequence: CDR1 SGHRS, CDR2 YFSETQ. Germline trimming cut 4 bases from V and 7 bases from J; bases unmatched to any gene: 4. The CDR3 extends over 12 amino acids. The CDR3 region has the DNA TGCGCCAGCAGCCGTGACAGGGCTGGCTACACCTTC. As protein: CASSRDRAGYTF.

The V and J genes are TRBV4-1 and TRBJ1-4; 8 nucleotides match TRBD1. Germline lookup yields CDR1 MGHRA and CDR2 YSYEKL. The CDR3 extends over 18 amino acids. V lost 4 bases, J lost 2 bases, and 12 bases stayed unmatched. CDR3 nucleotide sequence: TGCGCCAGCAGCCGGAACGGACAGGGTGTATCGACTAATGAAAAACTGTTTTTT. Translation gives CASSRNGQGVSTNEKLFF.

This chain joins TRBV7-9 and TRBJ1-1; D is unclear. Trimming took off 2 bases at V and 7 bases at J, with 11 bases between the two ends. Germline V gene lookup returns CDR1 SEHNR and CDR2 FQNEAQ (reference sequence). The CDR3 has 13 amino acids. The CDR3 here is CASSLREGIEAFF. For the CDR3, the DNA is TGTGCCAGCAGCTTACGAGAGGGTATTGAAGCTTTCTTT.

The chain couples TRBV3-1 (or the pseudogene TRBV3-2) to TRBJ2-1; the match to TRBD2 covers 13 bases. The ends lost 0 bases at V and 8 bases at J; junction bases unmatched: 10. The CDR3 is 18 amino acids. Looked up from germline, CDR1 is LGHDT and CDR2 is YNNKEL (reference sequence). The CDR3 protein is CASSQDEVLAGGIDEQFF. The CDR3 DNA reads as TGTGCCAGCAGCCAAGACGAGGTACTAGCGGGAGGGATCGATGAGCAGTTCTTC.

CDR3 residues: CASREMDGEANYGYTF. The CDR3 nucleotides are TGTGCCAGCAGAGAAATGGACGGGGAAGCTAACTATGGCTACACCTTC. The rearrangement links TRBV7-9 to TRBJ1-2; D unclear. The CDR3 covers 16 residues. V was cut by 6 bases and J by 0 bases, with 17 bases left in between. The V gene's germline CDR1 is SEHNR and CDR2 FQNEAQ (reference sequence).

CDR3 bases: TGCGCCAGCAGCTTAGGGAGCGGGAGGGCCGCTAGCACAGATACGCAGTATTTT. The encoded protein is CASSLGSGRAASTDTQYF. The V gene is TRBV5-1, the J gene TRBJ2-3, with 10 bases fitting TRBD2. The CDR3 runs to 18 residues. Germline loops: CDR1 SGHRS, CDR2 YFSETQ. Germline trimming cut 2 bases from V and 0 bases from J; bases unmatched to any gene: 9.